This T cell receptor (beta chain) was obtained from a study of neurological immune-mediated disorders. This clonotype has ten or more counts. No antigen is known for it. TCRdb redid the calling of the 5' RACE reads with MiXCR, one entry per CDR3 protein. The sample records just under 60,000 distinct CDR3 sequences, approximately 3.5% being singletons. Stored at -80 C, 2 million PBMCs were the source of the unsorted libraries. Overall study findings and caveats: A possible signature was seen in one related-CDR3 cluster, into which phylogenetic grouping placed the repertoires of 18 of 34 multiple sclerosis patients. No expanded-clone CDR3 amino acid sequence recurred across subjects, suggesting private TCR-beta repertoires.

Sequenced material: PBMCs. This receptor was taken from a woman aged 25 to 39 with multiple sclerosis.

The CDR3 DNA is TGCAGCGTGTCTACATGGGCCGGTACGCAGTATTTT. This gives the protein CSVSTWAGTQYF. This chain links TRBV29-1 with TRBJ2-3; D gene uncertain. Trimming took 6 bases from V and 8 from J, leaving 15 bases between them. The germline CDR1 and CDR2 sequences are SQVTM and ANQGSEA. This CDR3 comprises 12 residues.